This record concerns one T cell receptor (beta chain) sequence. Its antigen is not known. J lost 3 bases, V lost 3 bases, and 7 bases had no gene match. The CDR3 has 16 amino acids. CDR1 is SGHNT and CDR2 is YENEEA in the germline V gene. These data belong to a study of T cell responses to AZD1222 COVID-19 vaccine. Broader study findings: Regions left unmutated in variants are reportedly the target of nearly half of spike-specific TCRs. Just a handful of AZD1222 recipients were seropositive at baseline. The study found Spike-specific TCR breadth and depth rose after two AZD1222 doses. Sampling that yielded the repertoires occurred only after the peak T cell response.

Generated by immunoSEQ multiplex PCR, the TCRdb table keeps only in-frame clones and is missing some. The sample has roughly 120,000 clones, about 93% seen once. V is TRBV11-3 and J is TRBJ1-4, with TRBD1 matching over 7 bases. This clonotype originated in an adult who received the AZD1222 COVID-19 vaccine. Sequenced material: peripheral blood, taken 28 days after the second AZD1222 dose. In DNA, the CDR3 is TGTGCCAGCAGCTTTCTTTCAGGGGGGGCTAATGAAAAACTGTTTTTT. Amino acids: CASSFLSGGANEKLFF.